The 18 T cell receptor beta chains given below trace back to one sample, sequenced in a study of long-term antiretroviral therapy in people with HIV. A v3.0 immunoSEQ assay was performed at survey level. The data were produced by immunoSEQ multiplex PCR, yet TCRdb's version contains in-frame clones alone and is incomplete. The table lists about 30,000 clones, 90% to 95% of them singletons. The starting material was unsorted PBMCs, obtained roughly 6.2 years after starting antiretroviral therapy. The receptors stem from a man in his thirties or forties with HIV.

The chain is built from TRBV11-2 and TRBJ2-1; maybe TRBD2 (5 bases). Germline V gives CDR1 SGHAT, CDR2 FQNNGV. Trimming stripped 1 base from V and 11 bases from J, with 12 bases between. The length of the CDR3 is 13 residues. In DNA form, the CDR3 reads TGTGCCAGCAGCTTAGCGGGATGGTCGCAGCAGTTCTTC. Protein: CASSLAGWSQQFF.

The chain's CDR3 is CASSQATGTPYEQYF. CDR3 nucleotides: TGCGCCAGCAGCCAAGCGACCGGGACCCCCTACGAGCAGTACTTC. This rearrangement joins TRBV4-1 to TRBJ2-7; D could derive from TRBD1 or TRBD2 (5 bases each). Trimming removed 1 base at V and 2 bases at J, with 12 bases between. Per the germline V gene, CDR1 is MGHRA and CDR2 is YSYEKL. This CDR3 region has 15 residues.

The genes are TRBV4-1 and TRBJ1-4, with D possibly TRBD1 on 5 matching bases. The CDR3 has 16 residues. Trimming removed 1 base at V and 8 bases at J, with 17 bases between. Germline CDR1 MGHRA, CDR2 YSYEKL. The CDR3 region is CASSQVRQGKEEKLFF. CDR3 DNA: TGCGCCAGCAGCCAAGTACGCCAGGGCAAGGAGGAAAAACTGTTTTTT.

The rearrangement joins TRBV19 to TRBJ2-7, with D possibly matching TRBD2 (6 bases). The germline V gene has CDR1 LNHDA and CDR2 SQIVND (reference sequence). The V and J ends lost 3 bases and 3 bases respectively, with 18 bases between them. The CDR3 runs 16 residues. CDR3 sequence: CASSIGVAGPRYEQYF. Here the CDR3 DNA reads TGTGCCAGTAGTATTGGGGTGGCGGGGCCCCGCTACGAGCAGTACTTC. The full variable domain, its missing parts supplied by reference TRBV19 and TRBJ2-7, is DGGITQSPKYLFRKEGQNVTLSCEQNLNHDAMYWYRQDPGQGLRLIYYSQIVNDFQKGDIAEGYSVSREKKESFPLTVTSAQKNPTAFYLCASSIGVAGPRYEQYFGPGTRLTVT.

The rearrangement joins TRBV5-4 to TRBJ2-7; D is undetermined. The germline CDR1 and CDR2 sequences are SGHNT and YYREEE (reference sequence). Trimming left V 1 base short and J 0 bases short, with 2 bases between. The CDR3 consists of 12 residues. CDR3 DNA sequence: TGTGCCAGCAGCTTGAACTCCTACGAGCAGTACTTC. Translating it yields CASSLNSYEQYF.

The chain carries TRBV14 and TRBJ2-7; possibly TRBD1 or TRBD2 for D (5 bases each). Trimming took 2 bases from V and 0 from J, leaving 11 bases between them. This CDR3 spans 15 amino acids. Germline V gene sequence: CDR1 SGHDN, CDR2 FVKESK. DNA of the CDR3: TGTGCCAGCAGCCAAATGGCAGGGAGCTCCTACGAGCAGTACTTC. Translation: CASSQMAGSSYEQYF. Full variable domain (remainder filled in from reference TRBV14 and TRBJ2-7): EAGVTQFPSHSVIEKGQTVTLRCDPISGHDNLYWYRRVMGKEIKFLLHFVKESKQDESGMPNNRFLAERTGGTYSTLKVQPAELEDSGVYFCASSQMAGSSYEQYFGPGTRLTVT.

The chain recombines TRBV11-2 with TRBJ2-5; D is possibly TRBD1 (5 bases). CDR1 and CDR2 (germline): SGHAT, FQNNGV. Trimming removed 6 bases from V and 4 bases from J, with 12 bases in between. The CDR3 loop spans 13 amino acids. As DNA, the CDR3 is TGTGCCAGCAGACTCAGGGTTAGAGAGACCCAGTACTTC. It yields the protein CASRLRVRETQYF.

The chain has TRBV10-3 and TRBJ2-5; 8 nucleotides agree with TRBD2. CDR3 length: 14 residues. Germline V gene sequence: CDR1 ENHRY, CDR2 SYGVKD. The ends lost 3 bases at V and 4 bases at J; junction bases unmatched: 4. The CDR3 bases are TGTGCCATCAGTGAAACTAGCGGCCCAGAGACCCAGTACTTC. Translating it yields CAISETSGPETQYF.

This clone was recorded once. The rearrangement joins TRBV19 to TRBJ1-5; no clear D. CDR3 length: 14 amino acids. Germline values: CDR1 LNHDA, CDR2 SQIVND (reference sequence). The germline V and J ends were trimmed by 1 base and 8 bases, with 12 bases remaining between them. CDR3 loop: CASSIGPGSEPQHF. DNA of the CDR3: TGTGCCAGTAGTATAGGGCCAGGCTCAGAGCCCCAGCATTTT.

The CDR3 spells CASSPGTGNQPQHF. As DNA, the CDR3 is TGTGCCAGCAGCCCCGGGACAGGGAATCAGCCCCAGCATTTT. The J gene is TRBJ1-5, the V gene TRBV6-5; 9 bases agree with TRBD1. The germline CDR1 and CDR2 sequences are MNHEY and SVGAGI. The CDR3 runs to 14 residues. Losses at the gene ends were 6 bases for V and 4 bases for J; bases not matched to a gene: 4.

This chain joins TRBV5-6 and TRBJ2-3; 8 bases agree with TRBD1. Germline V gene lookup returns CDR1 SGHDT and CDR2 YYEEEE. This CDR3 has 15 residues. The trim removed 4 bases at V and 1 base at J, leaving 5 bases unmatched. This chain's CDR3 is CASSPGQGRTDTQYF. The CDR3 DNA follows: TGTGCCAGCAGCCCTGGACAGGGACGCACAGATACGCAGTATTTT.

J is TRBJ1-1 and V is TRBV27; D is possibly TRBD1 (5 bases). Germline CDR1 is MNHEY and CDR2 is SMNVEV (reference sequence). CDR3 size: 15 residues. The germline V and J ends were trimmed by 5 bases and 1 base, with 14 bases remaining between them. The CDR3 DNA reads TGTGCCAGCAGTGTTCGATGGGGGGGGAACACTGAAGCTTTCTTT. It yields the protein CASSVRWGGNTEAFF.

CDR3 nucleotides: TGTGCCAGCAGCGTAGGACGACAGGGGAACGATGAAAAACTGTTTTTT. Its protein is CASSVGRQGNDEKLFF. This chain uses TRBV9 with TRBJ1-4; 8 bases map to TRBD1. CDR1 and CDR2 (germline): SGDLS, YYNGEE. The CDR3 has 16 residues. J was trimmed by 6 bases and V by 0 bases; bases with no gene match: 7.

The chain joins TRBV18 to TRBJ2-7; possible D gene TRBD1, 6 bases. CDR3 length equals 14 residues. Trimming took 5 bases from V and 5 from J, leaving 16 bases between them. Germline loops: CDR1 KGHSH, CDR2 LQKENI. As DNA, the CDR3 is TGTGCCAGCTCATCACAAAGACAGGCCCACGAGCAGTACTTC. It yields the protein CASSSQRQAHEQYF. The full variable domain, completed using reference TRBV18 and TRBJ2-7, is NAGVMQNPRHLVRRRGQEARLRCSPMKGHSHVYWYRQLPEEGLKFMVYLQKENIIDESGMPKERFSAEFPKEGPSILRIQQVVRGDSAAYFCASSSQRQAHEQYFGPGTRLTVT.

The V and J genes are TRBV29-1 and TRBJ2-3; 9 positions match TRBD1. The CDR3 consists of 15 residues. The V and J ends lost 6 bases and 2 bases, in that order; junction bases with no gene match: 9. The germline gives CDR1 SQVTM, CDR2 ANQGSEA. The CDR3 DNA reads TGCAGCGTCTTAAGATACAGGGGGCCCACAGATACGCAGTATTTT. Its translation: CSVLRYRGPTDTQYF.

The chain is built from TRBV5-1 and TRBJ2-1, with a weak D call TRBD2 (5 bases). The CDR3 extends over 14 amino acids. Trimming cost V 5 bases and J 5 bases, with 14 bases left between them. Germline V gene data show CDR1 as SGHRS and CDR2 as YFSETQ. CDR3: CASRLPGIDNEQFF. CDR3 nucleotides: TGCGCCAGCAGGCTACCGGGAATCGACAATGAGCAGTTCTTC.

The chain uses TRBV10-3 and TRBJ1-1; 8 nucleotides match TRBD1. CDR3 length: 15 amino acids. The V segment lost 4 bases and the J segment 4 bases; nucleotides outside the gene matches: 8. Germline assignment: CDR1 ENHRY and CDR2 SYGVKD. CDR3 nucleotides: TGTGCCATCAGTGGGCGGACAGGGTTCGGCACTGAAGCTTTCTTT. Translated: CAISGRTGFGTEAFF.

The chain couples TRBV4-2 to TRBJ1-4; no clear D. V lost 4 bases and J lost 7, with 10 bases in between. The CDR3 contains 13 residues. Germline V gives CDR1 LGHNA, CDR2 YNFKEQ. For the CDR3, the DNA is TGTGCCAGCAGCCCGACGACGCGTGAAAAACTGTTTTTT. Translation gives CASSPTTREKLFF.